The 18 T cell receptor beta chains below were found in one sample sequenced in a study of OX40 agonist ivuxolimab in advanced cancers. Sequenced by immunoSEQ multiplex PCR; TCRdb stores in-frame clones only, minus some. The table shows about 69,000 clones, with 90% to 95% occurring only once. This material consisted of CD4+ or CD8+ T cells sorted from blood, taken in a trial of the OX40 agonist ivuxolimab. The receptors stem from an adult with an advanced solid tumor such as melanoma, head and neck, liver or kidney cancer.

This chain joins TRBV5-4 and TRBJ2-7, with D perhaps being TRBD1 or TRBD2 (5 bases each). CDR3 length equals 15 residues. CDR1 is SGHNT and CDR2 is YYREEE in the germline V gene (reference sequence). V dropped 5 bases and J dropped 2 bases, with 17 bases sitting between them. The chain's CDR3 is CASSLDPGRTYEQYF. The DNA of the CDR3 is TGTGCCAGCAGTTTAGACCCGGGACGGACCTACGAGCAGTACTTC. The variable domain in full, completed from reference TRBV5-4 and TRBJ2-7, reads ETGVTQSPTHLIKTRGQQVTLRCSSQSGHNTVSWYQQALGQGPQFIFQYYREEENGRGNFPPRFSGLQFPNYSSELNVNALELDDSALYLCASSLDPGRTYEQYFGPGTRLTVT.

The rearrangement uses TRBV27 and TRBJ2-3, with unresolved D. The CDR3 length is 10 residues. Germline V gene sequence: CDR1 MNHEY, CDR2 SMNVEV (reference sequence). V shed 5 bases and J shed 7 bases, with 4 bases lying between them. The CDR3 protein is CASSRNTQYF. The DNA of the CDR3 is TGTGCCAGCAGTCGGAATACGCAGTATTTT.

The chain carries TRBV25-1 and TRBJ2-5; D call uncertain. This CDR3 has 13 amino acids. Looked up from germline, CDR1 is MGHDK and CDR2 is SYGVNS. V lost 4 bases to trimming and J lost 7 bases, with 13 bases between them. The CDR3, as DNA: TGTGCCAGCAGTGCGTATGGAATTGGGACCCAGTACTTC. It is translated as CASSAYGIGTQYF.

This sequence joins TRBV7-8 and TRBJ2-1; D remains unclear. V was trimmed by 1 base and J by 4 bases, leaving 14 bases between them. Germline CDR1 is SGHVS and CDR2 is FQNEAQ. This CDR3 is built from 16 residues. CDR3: CASSLGRFGEYNEQFF. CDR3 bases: TGTGCCAGCAGCTTAGGCCGGTTCGGCGAGTACAATGAGCAGTTCTTC.

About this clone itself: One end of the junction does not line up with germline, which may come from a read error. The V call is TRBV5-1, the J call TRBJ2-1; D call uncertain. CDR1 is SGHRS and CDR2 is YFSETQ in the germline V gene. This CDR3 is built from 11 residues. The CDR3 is CASSLGPELFF. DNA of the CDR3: TGCGCCAGCAGCTTGGGCCCCGAGCTGTTCTTC.

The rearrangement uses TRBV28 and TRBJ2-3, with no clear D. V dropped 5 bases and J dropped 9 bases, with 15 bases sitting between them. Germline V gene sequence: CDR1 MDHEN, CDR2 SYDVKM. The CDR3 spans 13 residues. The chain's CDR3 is CASSPDDGETQYF. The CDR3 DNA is TGTGCCAGCAGTCCGGATGACGGAGAGACGCAGTATTTT.

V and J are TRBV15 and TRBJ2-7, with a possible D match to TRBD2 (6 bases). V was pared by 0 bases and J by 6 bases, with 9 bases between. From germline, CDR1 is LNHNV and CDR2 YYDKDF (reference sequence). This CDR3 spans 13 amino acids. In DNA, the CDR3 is TGTGCCACCAGCAGAGAACTAGCTGCCGAGCAGTACTTC. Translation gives CATSRELAAEQYF. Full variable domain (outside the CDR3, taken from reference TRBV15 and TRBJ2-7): DAMVIQNPRYQVTQFGKPVTLSCSQTLNHNVMYWYQQKSSQAPKLLFHYYDKDFNNEADTPDNFQSRRPNTSFCFLDIRSPGLGDTAMYLCATSRELAAEQYFGPGTRLTVT.

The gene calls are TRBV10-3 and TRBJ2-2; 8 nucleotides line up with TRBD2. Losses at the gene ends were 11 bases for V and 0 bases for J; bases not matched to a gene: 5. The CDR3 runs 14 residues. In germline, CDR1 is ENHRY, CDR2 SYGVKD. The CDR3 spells CASTSVSNTGELFF. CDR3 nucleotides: TGTGCCTCGACTAGCGTTTCGAACACCGGGGAGCTGTTTTTT.

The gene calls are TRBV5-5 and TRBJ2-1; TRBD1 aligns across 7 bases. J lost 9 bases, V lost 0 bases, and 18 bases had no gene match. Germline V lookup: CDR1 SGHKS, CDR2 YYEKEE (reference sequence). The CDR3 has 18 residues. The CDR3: CASSLAPNRGYKAGEQFF. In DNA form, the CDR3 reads TGTGCCAGCAGCTTGGCCCCCAACAGGGGTTATAAAGCCGGTGAGCAGTTCTTC.

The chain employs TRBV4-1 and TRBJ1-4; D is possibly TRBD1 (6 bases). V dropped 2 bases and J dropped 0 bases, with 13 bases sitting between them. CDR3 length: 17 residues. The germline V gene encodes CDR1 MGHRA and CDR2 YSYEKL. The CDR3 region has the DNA TGCGCCAGCAGCCAACCTCGGAGGGGGACAACTAATGAAAAACTGTTTTTT. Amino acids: CASSQPRRGTTNEKLFF.

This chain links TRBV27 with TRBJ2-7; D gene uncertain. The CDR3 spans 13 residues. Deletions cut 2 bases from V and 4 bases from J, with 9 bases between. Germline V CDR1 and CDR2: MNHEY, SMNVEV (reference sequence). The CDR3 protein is CASSLTRQYEQYF. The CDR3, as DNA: TGTGCCAGCAGTTTAACGAGGCAATACGAGCAGTACTTC.

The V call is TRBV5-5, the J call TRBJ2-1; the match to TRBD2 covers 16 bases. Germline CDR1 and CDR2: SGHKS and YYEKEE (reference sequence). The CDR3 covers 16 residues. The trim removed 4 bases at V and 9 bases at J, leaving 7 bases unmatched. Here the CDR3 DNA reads TGTGCCAGCAGCGAACCGGGACTAGCGGGAGGGACTGAGCAGTTCTTC. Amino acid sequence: CASSEPGLAGGTEQFF. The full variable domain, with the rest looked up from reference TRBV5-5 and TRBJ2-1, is DAGVTQSPTHLIKTRGQQVTLRCSPISGHKSVSWYQQVLGQGPQFIFQYYEKEERGRGNFPDRFSARQFPNYSSELNVNALLLGDSALYLCASSEPGLAGGTEQFFGPGTRLTVL.

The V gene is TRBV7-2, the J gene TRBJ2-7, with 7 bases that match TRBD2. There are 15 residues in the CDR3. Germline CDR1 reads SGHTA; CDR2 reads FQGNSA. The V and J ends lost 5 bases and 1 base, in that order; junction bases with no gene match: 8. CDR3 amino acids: CASSRGTGRSYEQYF. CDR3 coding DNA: TGTGCCAGCAGCCGAGGGACCGGGAGGTCCTACGAGCAGTACTTC.

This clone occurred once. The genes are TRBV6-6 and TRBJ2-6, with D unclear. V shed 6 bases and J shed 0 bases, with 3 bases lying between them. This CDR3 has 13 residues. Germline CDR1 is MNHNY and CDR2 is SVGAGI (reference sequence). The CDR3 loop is CASRASGANVLTF. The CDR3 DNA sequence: TGTGCCAGCAGGGCCTCTGGGGCCAACGTCCTGACTTTC.

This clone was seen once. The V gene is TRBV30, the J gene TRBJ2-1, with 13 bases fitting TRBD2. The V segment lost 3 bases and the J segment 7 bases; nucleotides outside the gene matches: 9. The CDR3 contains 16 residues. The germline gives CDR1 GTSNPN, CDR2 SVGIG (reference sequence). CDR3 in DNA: TGTGCCTGGAGGGAACTAGCGGGAGGGCCGAGGAATGAGCAGTTCTTC. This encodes CAWRELAGGPRNEQFF.

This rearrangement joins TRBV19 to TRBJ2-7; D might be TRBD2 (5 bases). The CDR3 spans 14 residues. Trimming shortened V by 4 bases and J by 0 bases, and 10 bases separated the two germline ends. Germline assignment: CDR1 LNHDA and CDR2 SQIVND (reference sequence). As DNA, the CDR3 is TGTGCCAGTAGTACTGGACTCAACTCCTACGAGCAGTACTTC. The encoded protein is CASSTGLNSYEQYF.

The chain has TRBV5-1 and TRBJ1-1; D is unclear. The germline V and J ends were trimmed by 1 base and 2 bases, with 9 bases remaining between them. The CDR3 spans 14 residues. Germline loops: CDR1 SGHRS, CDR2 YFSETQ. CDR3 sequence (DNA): TGCGCCAGCAGCTTGTTAGGGCCAAACACTGAAGCTTTCTTT. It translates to CASSLLGPNTEAFF.

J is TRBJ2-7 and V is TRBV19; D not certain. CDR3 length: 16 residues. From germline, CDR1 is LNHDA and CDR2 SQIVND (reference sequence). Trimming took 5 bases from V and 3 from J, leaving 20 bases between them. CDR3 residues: CASSPSPVVALYEQYF. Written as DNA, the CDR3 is TGTGCCAGTAGTCCGTCCCCGGTCGTAGCCCTCTACGAGCAGTACTTC. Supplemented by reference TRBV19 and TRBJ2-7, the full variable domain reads DGGITQSPKYLFRKEGQNVTLSCEQNLNHDAMYWYRQDPGQGLRLIYYSQIVNDFQKGDIAEGYSVSREKKESFPLTVTSAQKNPTAFYLCASSPSPVVALYEQYFGPGTRLTVT.